The TCR beta chain under discussion was sequenced for a study of Graves' ophthalmopathy and Graves' hyperthyroidism. The CDR3 has 13 residues. The ends were cut back, 1 base at V and 4 bases at J, with 8 bases in the middle. Germline V gene data show CDR1 as MNHNS and CDR2 as SASEGT. Broader study findings: Thyroid clonotypes that were expanded above 0.001 frequency mostly also appeared in blood.

Points on this clonotype: Antigen specificity is unknown.

TCR beta CDR3 amplification used RNA transcripts. An opening RT-PCR round employed HTBI primers and preceded a second-round multiplex PCR. MiXCR, run by TCRdb on the multiplex PCR reads, gives a single entry per CDR3 protein. The sample has about 16,000 distinct CDR3 sequences, about 46% seen once; the top ten hold 25%. The sequencing input was peripheral blood. This TCR was recovered from a woman between 40 and 50 years old with stable Graves' hyperthyroidism. V gene TRBV6-1 combines with J gene TRBJ2-7; D unresolved. CDR3 sequence: CASSEDDGYEQYF. The CDR3, as DNA: TGTGCCAGCAGTGAAGACGATGGGTACGAGCAGTACTTC.